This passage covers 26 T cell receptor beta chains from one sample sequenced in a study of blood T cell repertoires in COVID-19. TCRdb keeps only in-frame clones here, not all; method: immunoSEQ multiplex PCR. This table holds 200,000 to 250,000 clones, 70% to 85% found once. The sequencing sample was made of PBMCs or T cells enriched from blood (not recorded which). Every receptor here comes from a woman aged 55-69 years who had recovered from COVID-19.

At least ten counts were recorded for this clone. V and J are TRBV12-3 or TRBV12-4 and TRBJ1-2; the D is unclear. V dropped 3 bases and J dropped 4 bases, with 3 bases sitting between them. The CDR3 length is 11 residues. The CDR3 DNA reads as TGTGCCAGCAGTTTTAGCTATGGCTACACCTTC. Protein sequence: CASSFSYGYTF.

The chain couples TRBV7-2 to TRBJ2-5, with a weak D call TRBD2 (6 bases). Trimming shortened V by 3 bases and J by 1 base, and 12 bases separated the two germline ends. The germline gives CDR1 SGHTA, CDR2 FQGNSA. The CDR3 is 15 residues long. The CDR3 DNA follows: TGTGCCAGCAGCTTTGGGCGGGAAATCCAAGAGACCCAGTACTTC. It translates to CASSFGREIQETQYF.

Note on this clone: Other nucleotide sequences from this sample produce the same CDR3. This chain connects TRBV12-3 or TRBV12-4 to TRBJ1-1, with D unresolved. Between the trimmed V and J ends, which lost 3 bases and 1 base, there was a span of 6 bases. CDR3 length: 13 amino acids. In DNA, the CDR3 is TGTGCCAGCAGTTTGGCAGGGAACACTGAAGCTTTCTTT. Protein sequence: CASSLAGNTEAFF.

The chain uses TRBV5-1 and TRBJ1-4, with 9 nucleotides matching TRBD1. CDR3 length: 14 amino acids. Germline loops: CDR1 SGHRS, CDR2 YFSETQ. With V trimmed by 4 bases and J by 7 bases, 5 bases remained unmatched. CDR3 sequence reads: CASSPRDRAEKLFF. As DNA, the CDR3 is TGCGCCAGCAGCCCCCGGGACAGGGCTGAAAAACTGTTTTTT.

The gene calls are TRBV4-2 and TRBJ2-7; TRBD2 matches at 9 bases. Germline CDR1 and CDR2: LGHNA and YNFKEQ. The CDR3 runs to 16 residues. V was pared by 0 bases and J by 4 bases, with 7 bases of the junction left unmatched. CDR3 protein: CASSQDGAGGPYEQYF. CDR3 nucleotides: TGTGCCAGCAGCCAAGATGGGGCGGGGGGGCCGTACGAGCAGTACTTC.

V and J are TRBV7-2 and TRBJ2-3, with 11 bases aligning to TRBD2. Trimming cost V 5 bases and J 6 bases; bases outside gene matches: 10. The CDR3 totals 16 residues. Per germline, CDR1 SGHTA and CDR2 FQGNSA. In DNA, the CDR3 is TGTGCCAGCAGCGGACATATAGCGGGGGGGCAGGATACGCAGTATTTT. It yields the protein CASSGHIAGGQDTQYF.

CDR3 coding DNA: TGTGCCATCAGTCAAGGGGGCACCTACGAGCAGTACTTC. This encodes CAISQGGTYEQYF. The V gene is TRBV10-3, the J gene TRBJ2-7, with TRBD1 matching over 7 bases. CDR3 length: 13 residues. V gave up 5 bases and J gave up 2 bases; unmatched junction bases: 3. The germline V gene has CDR1 ENHRY and CDR2 SYGVKD.

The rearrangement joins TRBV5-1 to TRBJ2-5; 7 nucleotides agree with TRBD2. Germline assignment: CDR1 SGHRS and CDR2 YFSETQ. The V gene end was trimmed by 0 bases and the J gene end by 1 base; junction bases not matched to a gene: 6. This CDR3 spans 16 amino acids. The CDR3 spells CASSLAGGESQETQYF. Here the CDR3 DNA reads TGCGCCAGCAGCTTGGCGGGAGGAGAGAGCCAAGAGACCCAGTACTTC.

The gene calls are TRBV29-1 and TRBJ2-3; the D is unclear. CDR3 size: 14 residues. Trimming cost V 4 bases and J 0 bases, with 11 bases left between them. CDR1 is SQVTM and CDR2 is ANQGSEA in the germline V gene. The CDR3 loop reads CSVVEVYSTDTQYF. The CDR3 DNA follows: TGCAGCGTTGTCGAGGTGTATAGCACAGATACGCAGTATTTT.

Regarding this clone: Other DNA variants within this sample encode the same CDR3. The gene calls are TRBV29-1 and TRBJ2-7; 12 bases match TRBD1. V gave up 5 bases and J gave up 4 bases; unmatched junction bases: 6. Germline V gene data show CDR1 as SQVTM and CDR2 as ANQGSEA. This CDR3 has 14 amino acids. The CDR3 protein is CSVPGTGGTYEQYF. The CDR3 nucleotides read TGCAGCGTTCCTGGGACAGGGGGCACGTACGAGCAGTACTTC.

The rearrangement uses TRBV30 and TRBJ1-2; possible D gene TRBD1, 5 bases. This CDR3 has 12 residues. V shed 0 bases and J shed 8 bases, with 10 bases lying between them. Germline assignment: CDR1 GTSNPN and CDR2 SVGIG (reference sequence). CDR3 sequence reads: CAWSVTGGGYTF. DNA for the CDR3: TGTGCCTGGAGTGTTACAGGCGGCGGCTACACCTTC. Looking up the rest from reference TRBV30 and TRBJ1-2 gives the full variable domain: SQTIHQWPATLVQPVGSPLSLECTVEGTSNPNLYWYRQAAGRGLQLLFYSVGIGQISSEVPQNLSASRPQDRQFILSSKKLLLSDSGFYLCAWSVTGGGYTFGSGTRLTVV.

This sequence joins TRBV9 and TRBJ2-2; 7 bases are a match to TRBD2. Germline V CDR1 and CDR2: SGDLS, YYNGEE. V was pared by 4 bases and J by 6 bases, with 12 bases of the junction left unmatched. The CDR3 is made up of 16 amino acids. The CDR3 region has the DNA TGTGCCAGCAGCCTACGCGAGACTAGCTTCTCCGGGGAGCTGTTTTTT. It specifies CASSLRETSFSGELFF.

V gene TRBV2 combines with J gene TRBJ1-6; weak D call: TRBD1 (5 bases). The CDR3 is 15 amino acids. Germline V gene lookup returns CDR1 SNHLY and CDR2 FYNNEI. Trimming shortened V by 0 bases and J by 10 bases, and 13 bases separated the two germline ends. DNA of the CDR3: TGTGCCAGCAGTGAAGCAAGGGCGGGGGTATCACCCCTCCACTTT. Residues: CASSEARAGVSPLHF.

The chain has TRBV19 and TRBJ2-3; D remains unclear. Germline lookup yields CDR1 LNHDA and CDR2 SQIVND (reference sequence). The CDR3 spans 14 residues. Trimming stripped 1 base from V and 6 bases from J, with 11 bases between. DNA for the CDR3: TGTGCCAGTAGTATAGGCGGTCGAGGTGATACGCAGTATTTT. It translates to CASSIGGRGDTQYF.

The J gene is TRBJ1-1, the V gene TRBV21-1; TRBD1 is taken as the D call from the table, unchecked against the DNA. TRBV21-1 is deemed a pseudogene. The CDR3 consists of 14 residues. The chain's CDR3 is CASSRQRQNTEAFF. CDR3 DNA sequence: TGTGCCAGCAGCCGACAGAGACAAAACACTGAAGCTTTCTTT.

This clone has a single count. The CDR3 nucleotides are TGTGCCAGCAGCCCGCGGGGGGCGATCAGAGAGACCCAGTACTTC. Translation: CASSPRGAIRETQYF. This rearrangement joins TRBV14 to TRBJ2-5, with 8 bases that match TRBD2. The J segment lost 4 bases and the V segment lost 4 bases, leaving 8 bases of the junction unmatched. The CDR3 consists of 15 residues. CDR1 is SGHDN and CDR2 is FVKESK in the germline V gene.

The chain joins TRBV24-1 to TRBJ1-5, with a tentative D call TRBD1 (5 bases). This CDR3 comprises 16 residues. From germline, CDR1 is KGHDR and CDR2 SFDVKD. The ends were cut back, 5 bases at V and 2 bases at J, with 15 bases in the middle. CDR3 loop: CATSGGVQVGNQPQHF. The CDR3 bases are TGTGCCACCAGTGGGGGGGTACAGGTGGGCAATCAGCCCCAGCATTTT.

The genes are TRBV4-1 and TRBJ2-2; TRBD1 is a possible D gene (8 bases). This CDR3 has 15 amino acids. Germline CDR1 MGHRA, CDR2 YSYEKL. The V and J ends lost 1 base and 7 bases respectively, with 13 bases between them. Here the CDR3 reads CASSQADREGGELFF. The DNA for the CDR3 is TGCGCCAGCAGCCAAGCGGACAGGGAGGGCGGGGAGCTGTTTTTT.

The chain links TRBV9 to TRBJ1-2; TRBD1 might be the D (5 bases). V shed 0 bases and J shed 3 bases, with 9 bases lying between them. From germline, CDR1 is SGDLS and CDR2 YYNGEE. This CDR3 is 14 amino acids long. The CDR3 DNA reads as TGTGCCAGCAGCGTAGGCAGGGCGGACTATGGCTACACCTTC. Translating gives CASSVGRADYGYTF.

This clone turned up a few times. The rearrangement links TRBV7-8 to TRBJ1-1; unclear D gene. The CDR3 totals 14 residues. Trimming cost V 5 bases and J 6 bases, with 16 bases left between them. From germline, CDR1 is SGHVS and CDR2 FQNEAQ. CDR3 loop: CASSGLKTPPEAFF. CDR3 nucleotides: TGTGCCAGCAGCGGACTAAAAACACCGCCTGAAGCTTTCTTT. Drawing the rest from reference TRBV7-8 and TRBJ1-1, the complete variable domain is GAGVSQSPRYKVAKRGQDVALRCDPISGHVSLFWYQQALGQGPEFLTYFQNEAQLDKSGLPSDRFFAERPEGSVSTLKIQRTQQEDSAVYLCASSGLKTPPEAFFGQGTRLTVV.

The CDR3 protein is CASSPDRDQPQHF. The CDR3 DNA follows: TGTGCCAGCAGCCCGGACAGGGATCAGCCCCAGCATTTT. The chain carries TRBV7-2 and TRBJ1-5; 8 nucleotides match TRBD1. This CDR3 spans 13 amino acids. CDR1 SGHTA and CDR2 FQGNSA come from the germline V gene. Germline trimming cut 5 bases from V and 5 bases from J; bases unmatched to any gene: 2.

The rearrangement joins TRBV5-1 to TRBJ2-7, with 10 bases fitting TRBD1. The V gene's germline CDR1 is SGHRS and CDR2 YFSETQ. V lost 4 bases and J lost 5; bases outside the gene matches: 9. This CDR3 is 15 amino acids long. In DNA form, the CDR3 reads TGCGCCAGCAGCCGATCCGGGACAGGGGCCCACGAGCAGTACTTC. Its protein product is CASSRSGTGAHEQYF. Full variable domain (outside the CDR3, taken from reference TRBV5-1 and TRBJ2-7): KAGVTQTPRYLIKTRGQQVTLSCSPISGHRSVSWYQQTPGQGLQFLFEYFSETQRNKGNFPGRFSGRQFSNSRSEMNVSTLELGDSALYLCASSRSGTGAHEQYFGPGTRLTVT.

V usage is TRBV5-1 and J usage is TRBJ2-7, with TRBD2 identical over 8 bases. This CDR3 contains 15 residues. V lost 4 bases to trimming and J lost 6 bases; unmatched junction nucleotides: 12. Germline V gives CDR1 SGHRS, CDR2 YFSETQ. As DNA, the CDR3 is TGCGCCAGCAGCCCCGATGGCGGGAGGTTGGGCGAGCAGTACTTC. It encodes CASSPDGGRLGEQYF. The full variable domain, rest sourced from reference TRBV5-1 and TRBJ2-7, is KAGVTQTPRYLIKTRGQQVTLSCSPISGHRSVSWYQQTPGQGLQFLFEYFSETQRNKGNFPGRFSGRQFSNSRSEMNVSTLELGDSALYLCASSPDGGRLGEQYFGPGTRLTVT.

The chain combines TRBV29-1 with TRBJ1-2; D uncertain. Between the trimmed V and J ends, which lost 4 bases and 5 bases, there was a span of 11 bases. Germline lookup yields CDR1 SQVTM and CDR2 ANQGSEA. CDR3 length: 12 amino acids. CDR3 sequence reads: CSVVGRRYGYTF. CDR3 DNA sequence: TGCAGCGTTGTGGGGAGAAGGTATGGCTACACCTTC.

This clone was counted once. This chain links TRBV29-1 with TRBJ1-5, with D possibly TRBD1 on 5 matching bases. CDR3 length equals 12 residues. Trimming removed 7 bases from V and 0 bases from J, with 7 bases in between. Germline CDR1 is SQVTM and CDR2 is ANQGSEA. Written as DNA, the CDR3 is TGCAGCGCTGACAGTAGCAATCAGCCCCAGCATTTT. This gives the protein CSADSSNQPQHF.

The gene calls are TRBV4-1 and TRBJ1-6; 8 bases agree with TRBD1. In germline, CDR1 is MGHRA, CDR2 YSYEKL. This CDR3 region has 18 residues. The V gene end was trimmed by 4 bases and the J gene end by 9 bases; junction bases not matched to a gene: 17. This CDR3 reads CASSPYLPETGASSPLHF. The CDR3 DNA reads TGCGCCAGCAGCCCCTATCTCCCCGAGACAGGGGCAAGTTCACCCCTCCACTTT.